This TCR beta chain emerged from a study of CD8+ T cells in alopecia areata (dated by TCRdb to between 2018 and 2020). About the investigation overall: Treated patients were enrolled in an open-label pilot trial of oral tofacitinib at 5 to 10 mg twice daily for moderate-to-severe alopecia areata. Patients received tofacitinib for 6 to 18 months and were then followed off drug for 6 months to check for delayed response and recurrence. In both human patients and the C3H/HeJ mouse model, the study applied high-throughput TCRbeta sequencing to look at T cell clonal expansion in alopecia areata. On the human side, TCRbeta sequencing was run on scalp tissue and on sorted CD4+ and CD8+ peripheral blood T cells from healthy controls and from alopecia areata patients with either patchy or totalis/universalis disease. Tofacitinib-treated patients had biopsies at baseline and at 4 and 24 weeks of treatment, with a later scalp biopsy in several patients. Scalp clonality was compared among normal scalp (n=4), patchy alopecia areata scalp (n=8), and alopecia totalis/universalis scalp (n=8). RNA was obtained with the PAXgene miRNA kit for fixed scalp, the miRNeasy kit for PBMCs, and the RNeasy kit for mouse skin. Amplification of TCRbeta CDR3 regions was done by immunoSEQ multiplex PCR using 35 Vbeta forward primers and 13 Jbeta reverse primers.

The library was obtained by the immunoSEQ multiplex PCR assay. RNA was extracted from all samples and reverse transcribed into cDNA, which served as template for TCR sequencing. SuperScript III was used to make first-strand cDNA, primed with a 2:1 mix of oligo-dT and random hexamers. A synthetic immune receptor repertoire was used to measure amplification bias, and any remaining bias was corrected computationally. The study's own analysis went as follows. Raw reads were preprocessed to remove errors, and CDR3 was defined according to IMGT conventions as the region from the conserved cysteine to phenylalanine. Clonality was computed as 1 minus the Shannon entropy, with the entropy normalized by log2 of the number of productive unique TCRs. Whether each scalp clone was CD4 or CD8 was inferred by checking scalp TCRbeta sequences against the CD4 and CD8 repertoires from sorted blood. What TCRdb holds here is the immuneACCESS table cut down to in-frame rearrangements. Part of the clones is not present; checked against another copy, under half of the missing clones reflect an unresolved V gene, and the others are unexplained. The V and J calls and clone size come from that table; D and trimming were worked out from the DNA. This sample is represented by some 51,000 clones; 95% to 97% of them were singletons. The ten largest clones represent roughly 24% of the sample.

What the study reported, not specific to this receptor: TCR sequences shared between patients were less clear than in mice, possibly partly because of HLA diversity in the patient population. Higher clonality and more expanded CD8+ clones were observed in lesional scalp than in normal scalp, particularly in alopecia totalis/universalis, a finding suggestive of antigenic drive. Unlike mouse skin, where gammadelta T cells dominate, normal human skin contains resident alphabeta T cells that get sequenced too, which complicates analysis of the scalp TCR repertoire.

CDR1 and CDR2, per the germline V gene, are SQVTM and ANQGSEA. Deletion took 3 bases off V and 2 bases off J, with a span of 13 bases between the germline ends. Including cysteine and phenylalanine, the CDR3 has 14 amino acids. Only the CDR3 portion is preserved as DNA: 42 bases, with reading frame beginning at the first base. In the paper's terms, the time point label means: baseline before oral tofacitinib. Peripheral blood and lesional scalp punch biopsies were obtained from patients with alopecia areata. After PBMCs were isolated by density centrifugation and stained for CD3, CD4 and CD8, a FACSAria was used to sort CD4+ and CD8+ T cells. A remark on this clone: The antigen this receptor binds is unknown. Per-nucleotide qualities are absent, and no much larger clonotype sits a single base away.

The clonotype comes from a human donor with alopecia areata. Rearrangement joined TRBV29-1 to TRBJ2-5; the D gene could be TRBD1 or TRBD2, each one agreeing over 6 bases. The material sequenced was CD8+ T cells sorted from blood, taken at week 0. The DNA reads TGCAGCGTTGACGGGGGACACACACAAGAGACCCAGTACTTC. This encodes CSVDGGHTQETQYF.